Following are 21 T cell receptor beta chains from one sample sequenced in a study of T cell repertoires in aging, cancer and after chemotherapy. Amplification of TCR beta used genomic DNA extracted from peripheral blood. Multiplex touch-down PCR with TRB-A/B primers amplified rearranged V-D-J TRB sequences. TCRdb re-analysed the multiplex PCR reads in MiXCR, keeping a single row per CDR3 protein. The repertoire holds about 11,000 distinct CDR3 sequences, 25% to 35% seen once, with 1.9% in the top ten. The sequenced sample was blood. These TCRs come from a human donor in good health.

The rearrangement uses TRBV28 and TRBJ1-2; 10 bases fit TRBD1. The CDR3 loop spans 19 amino acids. The V segment lost 7 bases and the J segment 3 bases; nucleotides outside the gene matches: 20. Germline V CDR1 and CDR2: MDHEN, SYDVKM. The CDR3 coding sequence is TGTGCCAGCATTAGTTATGGGGATTTGACAGGGGGCGGTGACTATGGCTACACCTTC. It specifies CASISYGDLTGGGDYGYTF.

By proportion, this clonotype is medium-sized. V usage is TRBV6-5 and J usage is TRBJ2-7, with 7 bases fitting TRBD2. This CDR3 is 13 amino acids long. J was trimmed by 7 bases and V by 6 bases; bases with no gene match: 9. The germline V gene encodes CDR1 MNHEY and CDR2 SVGAGI. CDR3 region: CASRSGTIEEQYF. Here the CDR3 DNA reads TGTGCCAGCAGATCCGGGACTATCGAAGAGCAGTACTTC.

The V call is TRBV5-1, the J call TRBJ1-1; the match to TRBD1 covers 7 bases. The CDR3 is made up of 15 amino acids. Germline V gene sequence: CDR1 SGHRS, CDR2 YFSETQ. V lost 4 bases, J lost 6 bases, and 12 bases stayed unmatched. The CDR3 loop reads CASSVRTGYRSEAFF. The CDR3 DNA reads TGCGCCAGCAGCGTCCGGACAGGATATCGATCTGAAGCTTTCTTT.

This clonotype occurred a few times. CDR3 DNA sequence: TGTGCCAGCAGAGGGGGACTAGCGGGCACAGATACGCAGTATTTT. The encoded protein is CASRGGLAGTDTQYF. The chain links TRBV6-5 to TRBJ2-3, with 11 nucleotides matching TRBD2. CDR3 length: 15 residues. Losses at the gene ends were 6 bases for V and 1 base for J; bases not matched to a gene: 3. Germline V gives CDR1 MNHEY, CDR2 SVGAGI.

This clonotype was counted between two and nine times. The CDR3 DNA sequence: TGCAGTGCTCCGCTGTCCCCAGCTGGCGGGGAGCTGTTTTTT. Amino acids: CSAPLSPAGGELFF. The V gene is TRBV20-1, the J gene TRBJ2-2; D unclear. Trimming stripped 5 bases from V and 7 bases from J, with 17 bases between. Germline CDR1 reads DFQATT; CDR2 reads SNEGSKA (reference sequence). There are 14 residues in the CDR3.

This sequence joins TRBV12-3 or TRBV12-4 and TRBJ1-3; TRBD1 might be the D (5 bases). The CDR3 is made up of 15 amino acids. V was clipped by 8 bases and J by 1 base, with 15 bases between them. The CDR3 DNA sequence: TGTGCCAGCGGGGGACGGCCCAGTTCTGGAAACACCATATATTTT. Translating gives CASGGRPSSGNTIYF.

Concerning this clonotype itself: This may come from a read error, since a much larger clone is one base off. The chain combines TRBV7-2 with TRBJ2-7; possibly TRBD1 for D (6 bases). Germline-derived CDR1 and CDR2 are SGHTA and FQGNSA. Trimming took 6 bases from V and 2 from J, leaving 14 bases between them. This CDR3 has 14 residues. DNA for the CDR3: TGTGCCAGCAGGACTCGACAGGTGGCCTACGAGCAGTACTTC. It encodes CASRTRQVAYEQYF.

V gene TRBV28 combines with J gene TRBJ2-3; no clear D gene. Germline V CDR1 and CDR2: MDHEN, SYDVKM. The CDR3 totals 15 residues. V lost 10 bases and J 4 bases, leaving 21 bases between the germline ends. This CDR3 is CATSPFRLGADTQYF. DNA of the CDR3: TGTGCCACCTCTCCCTTTCGCCTAGGCGCAGATACGCAGTATTTT.

The chain carries TRBV12-3 or TRBV12-4 and TRBJ1-5, with D tentatively TRBD1 (5 bases). This CDR3 has 13 residues. V shed 6 bases and J shed 9 bases, with 15 bases lying between them. The CDR3 sequence: CASSLTGGRPQHF. CDR3 coding DNA: TGTGCCAGCAGCTTAACGGGGGGGAGGCCCCAGCATTTT.

The chain carries TRBV6-5 and TRBJ2-1, with D unresolved. Germline V CDR1 and CDR2: MNHEY, SVGAGI. This CDR3 spans 17 amino acids. V was trimmed by 6 bases and J by 0 bases, leaving 18 bases between them. The CDR3 sequence: CASSPAAAHHSYNEQFF. CDR3 DNA: TGTGCCAGCAGCCCTGCCGCTGCCCATCACTCCTACAATGAGCAGTTCTTC.

The V and J genes are TRBV6-6 and TRBJ2-3; the match to TRBD1 covers 7 bases. Per the germline V gene, CDR1 is MNHNY and CDR2 is SVGAGI (reference sequence). This CDR3 contains 15 residues. V dropped 6 bases and J dropped 3; count of bases not matched to a gene: 9. The CDR3 protein is CASSRTGRGTDTQYF. CDR3 nucleotides: TGTGCCAGCAGCCGGACAGGCAGAGGAACAGATACGCAGTATTTT.

The chain combines TRBV5-5 with TRBJ1-1; D possibly corresponds to TRBD1 (5 bases). Per germline, CDR1 SGHKS and CDR2 YYEKEE (reference sequence). The CDR3 contains 14 residues. The V gene lost 0 bases and the J gene lost 3 bases, with 9 bases spanning the gap. Here the CDR3 reads CASSLGIGDTEAFF. CDR3 sequence (DNA): TGTGCCAGCAGCTTGGGCATAGGGGACACTGAAGCTTTCTTT.

The gene calls are TRBV10-2 and TRBJ2-3; possibly TRBD2 for D (6 bases). CDR1 is WSHSY, CDR2 SAAADI, per germline. The CDR3 spans 18 residues. The V end was cut by 5 bases, the J end by 4 bases, with 25 bases between. CDR3 sequence reads: CASSTDGAERVLADTQYF. The CDR3 nucleotides read TGCGCCAGCAGTACTGATGGGGCCGAGCGGGTCCTCGCAGATACGCAGTATTTT.

The chain couples TRBV20-1 to TRBJ2-1; D might be TRBD1 (5 bases). Germline-derived CDR1 and CDR2 are DFQATT and SNEGSKA (reference sequence). The CDR3 sequence is 12 residues long. V shed 1 base and J shed 10 bases, with 11 bases lying between them. The CDR3: CSARGGKSEQFF. CDR3 DNA: TGCAGTGCTAGAGGGGGCAAAAGCGAGCAGTTCTTC.

This clonotype was seen once. V gene TRBV7-2 combines with J gene TRBJ2-6, with D uncertain. Looked up from germline, CDR1 is SGHTA and CDR2 is FQGNSA. Trimming stripped 5 bases from V and 5 bases from J, with 16 bases between. This CDR3 spans 16 amino acids. The CDR3 DNA follows: TGTGCCAGCAGCGGCAGGACCCTCCCCTGGGCCAACGTCCTGACTTTC. Translating it yields CASSGRTLPWANVLTF. The complete variable domain, with remaining parts taken from reference TRBV7-2 and TRBJ2-6, reads GAGVSQSPSNKVTEKGKDVELRCDPISGHTALYWYRQSLGQGLEFLIYFQGNSAPDKSGLPSDRFSAERTGGSVSTLTIQRTQQEDSAVYLCASSGRTLPWANVLTFGAGSRLTVL.

J is TRBJ2-3 and V is TRBV7-2, with TRBD2 as a possible D gene (5 bases). The V and J ends lost 6 bases and 8 bases respectively, with 15 bases between them. This CDR3 region has 13 residues. Germline CDR1 SGHTA, CDR2 FQGNSA. The CDR3 loop is CASSRPWAGTQYF. The DNA for the CDR3 is TGTGCCAGCAGTAGGCCCTGGGCGGGTACGCAGTATTTT.

Within the sample, this clonotype is medium-sized. The rearrangement links TRBV27 to TRBJ2-1; TRBD2 is a possible D gene (6 bases). V shed 6 bases and J shed 1 base, with 10 bases lying between them. Per the germline V gene, CDR1 is MNHEY and CDR2 is SMNVEV (reference sequence). The CDR3 contains 14 residues. The CDR3 sequence is CASREGSSYNEQFF. CDR3 in DNA: TGTGCCAGCAGGGAGGGGTCTTCCTACAATGAGCAGTTCTTC.

The rearrangement links TRBV19 to TRBJ1-2; D gene uncertain. Germline V lookup: CDR1 LNHDA, CDR2 SQIVND (reference sequence). The CDR3 consists of 13 residues. The V end lost 6 bases, the J end lost 1 base, and 9 bases lay between the germline ends. DNA of the CDR3: TGTGCCAGTAGCAGAACAGATAACTATGGCTACACCTTC. It codes for CASSRTDNYGYTF.

A single count supports this clonotype. The chain is built from TRBV10-2 and TRBJ2-1; D gene ambiguous. Germline V lookup: CDR1 WSHSY, CDR2 SAAADI. CDR3 length equals 14 residues. With 4 bases removed from V and 2 bases from J, the gap between germline ends came to 9 bases. The chain's CDR3 is CASSGRYPYNEQFF. The DNA of the CDR3 is TGCGCCAGCAGTGGACGCTACCCCTACAATGAGCAGTTCTTC.

This clonotype was counted only a few times. The chain is built from TRBV25-1 and TRBJ2-1; D call uncertain. With 5 bases removed from V and 7 bases from J, the gap between germline ends came to 9 bases. Germline V CDR1 and CDR2: MGHDK, SYGVNS. The CDR3 contains 12 residues. For the CDR3, the DNA is TGTGCCAGCAGTCCACTTGGGAATGAGCAGTTCTTC. Its protein is CASSPLGNEQFF.

This clonotype was found a few times. The V gene is TRBV6-1, the J gene TRBJ1-1, with D maybe TRBD1 (6 bases). V gave up 10 bases and J gave up 3 bases, with 15 bases separating them. The germline V gene encodes CDR1 MNHNS and CDR2 SASEGT. CDR3 size: 13 residues. Here the CDR3 DNA reads TGTGCCATCGTGGCACAGGGTTACACTGAAGCTTTCTTT. Protein sequence: CAIVAQGYTEAFF.